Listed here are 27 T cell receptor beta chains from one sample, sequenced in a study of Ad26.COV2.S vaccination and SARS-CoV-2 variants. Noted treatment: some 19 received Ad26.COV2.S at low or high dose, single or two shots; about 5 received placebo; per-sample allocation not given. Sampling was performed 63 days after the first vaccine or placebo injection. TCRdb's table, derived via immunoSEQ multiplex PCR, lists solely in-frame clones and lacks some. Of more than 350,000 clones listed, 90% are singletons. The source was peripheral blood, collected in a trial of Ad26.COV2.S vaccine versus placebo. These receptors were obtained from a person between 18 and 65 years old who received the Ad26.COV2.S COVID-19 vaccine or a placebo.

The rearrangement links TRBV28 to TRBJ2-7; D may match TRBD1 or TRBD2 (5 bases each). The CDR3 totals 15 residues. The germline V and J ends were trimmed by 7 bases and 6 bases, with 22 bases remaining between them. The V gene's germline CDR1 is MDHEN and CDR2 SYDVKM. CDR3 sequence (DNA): TGTGCCAGCAACCCCCGCCCCCGGGGCGGAGGCGAGCAGTACTTC. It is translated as CASNPRPRGGGEQYF. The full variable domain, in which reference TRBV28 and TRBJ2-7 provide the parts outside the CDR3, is DVKVTQSSRYLVKRTGEKVFLECVQDMDHENMFWYRQDPGLGLRLIYFSYDVKMKEKGDIPEGYSVSREKKERFSLILESASTNQTSMYLCASNPRPRGGGEQYFGPGTRLTVT.

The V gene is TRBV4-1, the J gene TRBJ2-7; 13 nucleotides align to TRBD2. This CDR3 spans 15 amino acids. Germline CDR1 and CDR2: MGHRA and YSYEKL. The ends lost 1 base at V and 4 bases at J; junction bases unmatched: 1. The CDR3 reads CASSQVTSGRYEQYF. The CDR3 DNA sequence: TGCGCCAGCAGCCAAGTGACTAGCGGGAGGTACGAGCAGTACTTC.

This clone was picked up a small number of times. This CDR3 is CASSSGVSADTQYF. For the CDR3, the DNA is TGTGCCAGCAGCTCCGGGGTTAGCGCAGATACGCAGTATTTT. The V call is TRBV11-3, the J call TRBJ2-3, with a possible D match to TRBD2 (5 bases). The CDR3 consists of 14 residues. Germline V lookup: CDR1 SGHNT, CDR2 YENEEA. The germline V and J ends were trimmed by 4 bases and 4 bases, with 12 bases remaining between them.

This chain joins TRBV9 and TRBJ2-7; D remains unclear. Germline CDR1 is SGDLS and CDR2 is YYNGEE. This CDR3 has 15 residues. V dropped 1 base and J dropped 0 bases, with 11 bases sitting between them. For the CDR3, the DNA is TGTGCCAGCAGCGTATCTCCCGGGCCCTCCTACGAGCAGTACTTC. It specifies CASSVSPGPSYEQYF.

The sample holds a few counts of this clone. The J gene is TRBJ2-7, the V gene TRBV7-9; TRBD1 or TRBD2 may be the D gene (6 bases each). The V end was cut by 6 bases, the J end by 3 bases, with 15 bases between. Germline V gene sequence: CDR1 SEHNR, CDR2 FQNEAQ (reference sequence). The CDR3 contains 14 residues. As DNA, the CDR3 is TGTGCCAGCAGTCCGCGGGACAAATACTACGAGCAGTACTTC. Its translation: CASSPRDKYYEQYF.

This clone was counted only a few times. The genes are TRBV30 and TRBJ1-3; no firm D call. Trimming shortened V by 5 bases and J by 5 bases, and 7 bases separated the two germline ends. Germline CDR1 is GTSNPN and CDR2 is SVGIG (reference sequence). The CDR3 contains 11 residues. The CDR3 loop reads CAWGSRNTIYF. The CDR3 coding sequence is TGTGCCTGGGGCAGTAGAAACACCATATATTTT.

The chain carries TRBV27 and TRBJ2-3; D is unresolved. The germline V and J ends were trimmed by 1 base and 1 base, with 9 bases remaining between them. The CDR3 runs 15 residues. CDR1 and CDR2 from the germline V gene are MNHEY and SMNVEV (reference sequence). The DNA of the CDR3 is TGTGCCAGCAGTTTATGGTCTCGTGGCACAGATACGCAGTATTTT. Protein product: CASSLWSRGTDTQYF.

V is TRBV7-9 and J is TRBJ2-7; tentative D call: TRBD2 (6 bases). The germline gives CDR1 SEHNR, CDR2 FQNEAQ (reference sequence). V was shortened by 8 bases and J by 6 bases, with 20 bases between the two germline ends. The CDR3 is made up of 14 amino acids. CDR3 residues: CASLELAGSGEQYF. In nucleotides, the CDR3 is TGTGCCAGCCTAGAGCTGGCGGGGAGTGGCGAGCAGTACTTC.

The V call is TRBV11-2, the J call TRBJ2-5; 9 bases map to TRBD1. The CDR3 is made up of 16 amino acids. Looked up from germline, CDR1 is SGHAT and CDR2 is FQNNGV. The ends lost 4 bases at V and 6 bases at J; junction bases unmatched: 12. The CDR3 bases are TGTGCCAGCAGCTCGGGTCGTAGGACAGGGGAAAAGACCCAGTACTTC. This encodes CASSSGRRTGEKTQYF.

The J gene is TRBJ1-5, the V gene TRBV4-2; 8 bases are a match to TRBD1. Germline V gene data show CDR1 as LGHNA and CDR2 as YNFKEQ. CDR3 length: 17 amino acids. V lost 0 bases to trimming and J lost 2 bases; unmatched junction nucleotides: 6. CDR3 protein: CASSQDSPGQGNQPQHF. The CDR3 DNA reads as TGTGCCAGCAGCCAAGATTCCCCGGGACAGGGCAATCAGCCCCAGCATTTT.

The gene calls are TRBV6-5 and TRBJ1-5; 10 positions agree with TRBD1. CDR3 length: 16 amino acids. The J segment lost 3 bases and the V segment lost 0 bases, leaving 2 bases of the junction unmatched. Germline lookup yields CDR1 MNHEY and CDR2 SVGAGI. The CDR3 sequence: CASSYSGTGVNQPQHF. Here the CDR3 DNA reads TGTGCCAGCAGTTACTCCGGGACAGGGGTCAATCAGCCCCAGCATTTT.

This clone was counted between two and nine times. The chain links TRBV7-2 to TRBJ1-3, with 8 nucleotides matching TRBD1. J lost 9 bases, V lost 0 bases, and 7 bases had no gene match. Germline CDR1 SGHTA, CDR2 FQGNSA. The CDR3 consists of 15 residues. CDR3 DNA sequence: TGTGCCAGCAGCTTAGCACACGGACAGGGCGGCACCATATATTTT. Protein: CASSLAHGQGGTIYF.

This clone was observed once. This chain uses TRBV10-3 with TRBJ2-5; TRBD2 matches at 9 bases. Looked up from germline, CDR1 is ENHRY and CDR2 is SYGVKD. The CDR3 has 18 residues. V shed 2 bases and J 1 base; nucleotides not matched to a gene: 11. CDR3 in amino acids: CAISEGRLAEPFQETQYF. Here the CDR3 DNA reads TGTGCCATCAGTGAGGGGAGACTAGCGGAGCCCTTCCAAGAGACCCAGTACTTC.

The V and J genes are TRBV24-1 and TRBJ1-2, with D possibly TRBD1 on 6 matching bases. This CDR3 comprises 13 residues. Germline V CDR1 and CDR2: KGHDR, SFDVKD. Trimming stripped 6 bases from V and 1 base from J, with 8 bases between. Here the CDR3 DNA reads TGTGCCACCAGTCAGGGGTTTAACTATGGCTACACCTTC. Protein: CATSQGFNYGYTF.

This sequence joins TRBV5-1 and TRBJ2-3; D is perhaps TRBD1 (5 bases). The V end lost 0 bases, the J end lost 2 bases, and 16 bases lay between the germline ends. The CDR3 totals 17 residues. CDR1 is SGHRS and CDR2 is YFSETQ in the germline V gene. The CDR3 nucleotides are TGCGCCAGCAGCTTGGCGGGCAGTCGGACATCCACAGATACGCAGTATTTT. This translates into CASSLAGSRTSTDTQYF. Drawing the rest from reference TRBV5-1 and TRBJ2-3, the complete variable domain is KAGVTQTPRYLIKTRGQQVTLSCSPISGHRSVSWYQQTPGQGLQFLFEYFSETQRNKGNFPGRFSGRQFSNSRSEMNVSTLELGDSALYLCASSLAGSRTSTDTQYFGPGTRLTVL.

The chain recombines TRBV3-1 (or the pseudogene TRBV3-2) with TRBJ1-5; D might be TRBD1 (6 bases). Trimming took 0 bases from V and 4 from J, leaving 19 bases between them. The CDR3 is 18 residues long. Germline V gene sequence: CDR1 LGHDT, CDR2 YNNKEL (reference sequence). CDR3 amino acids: CASSQDPTEGGPNQPQHF. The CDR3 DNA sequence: TGTGCCAGCAGCCAAGATCCCACCGAGGGGGGGCCAAATCAGCCCCAGCATTTT.

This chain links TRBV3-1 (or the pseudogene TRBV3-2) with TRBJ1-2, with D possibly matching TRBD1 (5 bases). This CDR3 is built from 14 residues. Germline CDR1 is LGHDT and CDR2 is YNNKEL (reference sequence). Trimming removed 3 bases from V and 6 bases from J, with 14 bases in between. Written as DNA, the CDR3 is TGTGCCAGCAGCCAGACGGACAAGGACGATGGCTACACCTTC. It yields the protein CASSQTDKDDGYTF.

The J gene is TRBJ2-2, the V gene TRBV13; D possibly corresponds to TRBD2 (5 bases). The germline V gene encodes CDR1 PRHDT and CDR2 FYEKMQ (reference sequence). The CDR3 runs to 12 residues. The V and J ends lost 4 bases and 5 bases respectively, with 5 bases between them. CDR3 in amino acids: CASSWRTGELFF. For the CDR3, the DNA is TGTGCCAGCAGCTGGAGGACCGGGGAGCTGTTTTTT.

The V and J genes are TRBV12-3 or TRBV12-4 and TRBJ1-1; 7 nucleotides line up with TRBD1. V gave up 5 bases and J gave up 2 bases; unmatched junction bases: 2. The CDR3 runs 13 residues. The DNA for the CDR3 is TGTGCCAGCAGTAACAGGGGAAACACTGAAGCTTTCTTT. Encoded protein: CASSNRGNTEAFF.

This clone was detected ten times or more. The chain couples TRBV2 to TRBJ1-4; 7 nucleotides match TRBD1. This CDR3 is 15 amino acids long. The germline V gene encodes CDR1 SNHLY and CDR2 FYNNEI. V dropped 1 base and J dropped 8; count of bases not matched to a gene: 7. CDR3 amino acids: CASSEGEGAGEKLFF. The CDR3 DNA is TGTGCCAGCAGTGAAGGAGAGGGGGCAGGGGAAAAACTGTTTTTT.

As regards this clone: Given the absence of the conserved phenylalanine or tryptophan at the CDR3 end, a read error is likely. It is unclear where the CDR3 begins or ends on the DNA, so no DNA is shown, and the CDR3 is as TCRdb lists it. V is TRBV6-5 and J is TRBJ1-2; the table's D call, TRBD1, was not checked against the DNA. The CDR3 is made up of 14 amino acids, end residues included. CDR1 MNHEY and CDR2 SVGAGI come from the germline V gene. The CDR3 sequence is CASFEGASSGSGQL.

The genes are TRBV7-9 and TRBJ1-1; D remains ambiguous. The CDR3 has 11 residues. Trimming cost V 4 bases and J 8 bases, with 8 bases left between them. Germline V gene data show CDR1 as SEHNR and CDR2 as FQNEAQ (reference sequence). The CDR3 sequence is CASSSSEEAFF. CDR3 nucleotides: TGTGCCAGCAGCTCGTCAGAGGAAGCTTTCTTT.

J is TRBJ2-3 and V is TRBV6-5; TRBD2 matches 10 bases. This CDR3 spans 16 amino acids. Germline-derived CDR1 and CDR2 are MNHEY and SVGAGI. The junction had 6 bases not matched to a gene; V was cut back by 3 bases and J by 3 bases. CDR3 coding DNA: TGTGCCAGCAGTTATGGTGGACTAGCGGTGACAGATACGCAGTATTTT. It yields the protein CASSYGGLAVTDTQYF.

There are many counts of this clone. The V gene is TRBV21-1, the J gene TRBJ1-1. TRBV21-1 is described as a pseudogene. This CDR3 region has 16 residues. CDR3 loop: CASSKQTPKGRTEAFF. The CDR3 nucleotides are TGTGCCAGCAGCAAACAAACGCCCAAAGGGCGGACTGAAGCTTTCTTT.

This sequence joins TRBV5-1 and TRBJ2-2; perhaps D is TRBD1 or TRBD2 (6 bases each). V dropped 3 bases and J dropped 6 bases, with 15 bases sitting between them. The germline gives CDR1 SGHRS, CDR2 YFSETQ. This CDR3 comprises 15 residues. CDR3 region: CASSSGAGNSGELFF. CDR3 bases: TGCGCCAGCAGCTCGGGGGCGGGGAATTCCGGGGAGCTGTTTTTT.

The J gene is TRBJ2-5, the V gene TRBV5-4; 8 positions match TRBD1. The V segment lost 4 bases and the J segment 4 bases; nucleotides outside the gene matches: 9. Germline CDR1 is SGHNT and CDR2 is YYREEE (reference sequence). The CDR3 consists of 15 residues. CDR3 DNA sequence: TGTGCCAGCAGCAACGCTGACAGGGGAAGAGAGACCCAGTACTTC. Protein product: CASSNADRGRETQYF.

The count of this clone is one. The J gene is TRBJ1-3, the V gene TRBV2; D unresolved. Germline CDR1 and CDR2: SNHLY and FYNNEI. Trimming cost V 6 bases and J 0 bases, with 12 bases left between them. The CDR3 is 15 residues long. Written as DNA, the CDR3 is TGTGCCAGCAGAACCATAGACGTCTCTGGAAACACCATATATTTT. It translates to CASRTIDVSGNTIYF. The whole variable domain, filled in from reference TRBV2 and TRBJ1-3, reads EPEVTQTPSHQVTQMGQEVILRCVPISNHLYFYWYRQILGQKVEFLVSFYNNEISEKSEIFDDQFSVERPDGSNFTLKIRSTKLEDSAMYFCASRTIDVSGNTIYFGEGSWLTVV.